The T cell receptor beta chain described here comes from a study of T cell responses to AZD1222 COVID-19 vaccine (dated by TCRdb to about 2021). General notes on the study: AZD1222 recipients given second doses at about 4 weeks or at about 12 weeks were pooled, since spike-specific TCR depth and breadth were not found to differ between the two schedules. TCR sequencing was performed for 230 to 250 trial participants, of whom some 200 were given two doses of AZD1222 and around 25 were given two doses of MenACWY control vaccine. Trial participants were enrolled by age into subgroups of 18-55, 56-69 and 70-plus years, and roughly 150, 30 and 60 TCR-sequenced participants, respectively, were included in these subgroups.

The CDR3 regions of human TCRbeta chains were analyzed by immunosequencing. In the paper's pipeline: TCRs in the repertoires were matched against a reference library of SARS-CoV-2-specific TCRs that had been generated with the MIRA antigen-specificity platform. Breadth meant the fraction of unique TCRs that were SARS-CoV-2-associated, whereas depth meant the fraction of total T cells that were SARS-CoV-2-associated. Using the MIRA data, each spike-specific TCR was mapped to the spike region that the TCR reacts to and placed in a CD4 or CD8 class. Log10-transformed breadth and depth values were compared by one-way ANOVA with Sidak's multiple comparisons tests. The clones in this table, taken by TCRdb from immuneACCESS, are in-frame only. Not every clone is retained; where verified, under half of the shortfall comes from an unresolved V gene, and the cause of the rest is unknown. The V and J calls and clone size are taken from that table; D and trimming were inferred from the DNA. This sample has 85,000 to 90,000 clones in its table, and approximately 88% of those were observed once. 5.8% of the sample belongs to the ten largest clones.

General findings and caveats noted by the study authors: In the small 56-69-year group, the increase in depth fell short of significance, most likely because of low power. After two AZD1222 doses, spike-specific TCR breadth and depth were significantly higher than at day 0 and than in MenACWY recipients. Conclusions about previously exposed vaccinees were limited because only 5 or 6 AZD1222 recipients were SARS-CoV-2 seropositive at baseline. The vaccine-associated CD4 TCRs covered the entire spike protein, and the dominant responses fell in regions 160-218 and 743-854. Because no day 14 peak-response samples were available, the repertoires could be characterized only after the peak T cell response. Reportedly, close to half of the unique spike-specific TCRs recognized epitopes lying outside the regions that are mutated in the B.1.351 and B.1.1.7 variants. Most participants were white British and females outnumbered males, and the authors suggested that clonal diversity may have been underestimated.

The V end loses 3 bases and the J end loses 6 bases, and a stretch of 12 bases separates them. The CDR3, cysteine through phenylalanine, is 13 amino acids long. The DNA shown is the 39-base CDR3, in frame from base 1. CDR1 SGHTS and CDR2 YDEGEE were looked up in the germline V gene. The sample's time point, from its label and the paper: baseline before first vaccination. Samples from vaccinated people were obtained from the UK trials COV001 and COV002, which included a single-blind randomized controlled phase 2/3 trial of AZD1222 (ChAdOx1 nCoV-19) in healthy adults. Trial participant PBMC samples were collected at day 0 and day 28 after the second dose for TCRbeta chain sequencing. To note about this clone: The clone's antigen remains unknown. No base quality information exists; no much larger clone differs at one position.

The input for sequencing was peripheral blood, taken on day 0 of AZD1222 vaccination. This sequence uses TRBV5-8 and TRBJ1-1; TRBD1 might be the D gene, on 5 matching bases. The TCR originated in an adult in good health. The CDR3 amino acid sequence is: CASSWTWGSEAFF. The DNA sequence is given as TGTGCCAGCAGCTGGACATGGGGGTCTGAAGCTTTCTTT.